These T cell receptor beta chains were read from a single sample in a study of T cell responses to AZD1222 COVID-19 vaccine. TCRdb's copy holds only in-frame clones and misses some; the assay was immunoSEQ multiplex PCR. Here the sample spans 120,000 or so clones, around 93% being singletons. The sample in question was peripheral blood, obtained on day 0 of AZD1222 vaccination. All receptors come from an adult in good health. Each CDR3 is given without its conserved first and last residue. The order of the fields is V gene, J gene, CDR3 protein.

V: TRBV5-1; J: TRBJ2-1; CDR3: ASRYRGAGNEQF
V: TRBV7-9; J: TRBJ2-7; CDR3: ASSSNVREGTHEQY
V: TRBV18; J: TRBJ2-7; CDR3: ASSPLSSGTLEQY
V: TRBV27; J: TRBJ1-2; CDR3: ASSFRHGLYT
V: TRBV4-2; J: TRBJ2-4; CDR3: ASSQDLVGPDGIQY
V: TRBV18; J: TRBJ1-2; CDR3: ASSQGVYGYT
V: TRBV27; J: TRBJ2-7; CDR3: GTPASRVHEQY
V: TRBV7-9; J: TRBJ2-1; CDR3: ASEPGQFGEQF
V: TRBV5-6; J: TRBJ2-5; CDR3: ASRPPGPSTRTQY
V: TRBV6-5; J: TRBJ2-7; CDR3: ASSLRRGSEQY
V: TRBV7-9; J: TRBJ1-2; CDR3: ASSEQSITNYGYT
V: TRBV5-1; J: TRBJ1-4; CDR3: ASSLAGQGNEKLF
V: TRBV18; J: TRBJ2-2; CDR3: ASSPGKNTGELF
V: TRBV27; J: TRBJ2-7; CDR3: ASSLSFTVMYEQY
V: TRBV2; J: TRBJ2-2; CDR3: ASIQGAGELF
V: TRBV24-1; J: TRBJ2-3; CDR3: ATSAGTSTDTQY
V: TRBV4-1; J: TRBJ1-2; CDR3: ASSQARGGQLYGYT